Included here is one TCR beta chain sequence, with context. The data are from a study of blood T cell repertoires in COVID-19. Trimming shortened V by 2 bases and J by 1 base, and 9 bases separated the two germline ends. Germline V gives CDR1 ENHRY, CDR2 SYGVKD. The CDR3 is 15 amino acids. The method was immunoSEQ multiplex PCR; TCRdb's version includes in-frame clones alone and lacks a portion of them. The sample shows fewer than 90,000 clones, roughly 88% of them seen only once. Sequenced material: peripheral blood. This chain links TRBV10-3 with TRBJ2-1; D is perhaps TRBD2 (6 bases). This TCR derives from a man between 70 and 80 years old with acute or convalescent COVID-19. The CDR3 loop reads CAISESRESYNEQFF. The CDR3 DNA sequence: TGTGCCATCAGTGAGAGCCGGGAGTCCTACAATGAGCAGTTCTTC.